Detailed here is one TCR beta chain. TCRdb's copy holds only in-frame clones and misses some; the assay was immunoSEQ multiplex PCR. The sample contains about 40,000 clones, 91% of which appear only once. The data are from a study of blood T cell repertoires in COVID-19. Background on the study: The origin of the acute and convalescent COVID-19 samples was the United States, Italy and Spain. T cells, B-cell-depleted T cells, or PBMCs supplied cDNA or gDNA.

Germline V gene sequence: CDR1 KGHDR, CDR2 SFDVKD. The CDR3 loop spans 12 amino acids. Trimming left V 3 bases short and J 9 bases short, with 8 bases between. The receptor was derived from a woman aged 25-40 years in a cohort sampled during active COVID-19. The rearrangement joins TRBV24-1 to TRBJ1-5, with D hard to call. Sequenced sample: peripheral blood. CDR3 sequence: CATSDRSGPQHF. In DNA, the CDR3 is TGTGCCACCAGTGATCGTAGTGGGCCCCAGCATTTT.